This T cell receptor (beta chain) derives from a study of early T cells in non-severe SARS-CoV-2 infection. Study in general: Sequencing was performed on bulk RNA from unsorted whole blood, leaving chains unpaired. Study-wide points: VDJdb matches were skewed toward anti-spike CD8 T cell responses.

Per the germline V gene, CDR1 is SGHAT and CDR2 is FQNNGV. CDR3 size: 15 residues. Trimming removed 1 base from V and 1 base from J, with 10 bases in between. TCRdb re-called the 5' RACE reads through MiXCR, storing one row per CDR3 protein. The repertoire has about 35,000 distinct CDR3 sequences, approximately 5.1% of them found once; the top ten carry 6% to 7%. This clonotype was picked up many times. Its antigen remains unknown. This TCR was sampled from an adult who was a healthcare worker with PCR-confirmed SARS-CoV-2 infection or an uninfected control (not recorded which). Specimen: whole blood, collected at baseline. The V call is TRBV11-2, the J call TRBJ2-5; D unclear. In DNA, the CDR3 is TGTGCCAGCAGCTTAGTTACTGGCGGCCAAGAGACCCAGTACTTC. As protein: CASSLVTGGQETQYF.